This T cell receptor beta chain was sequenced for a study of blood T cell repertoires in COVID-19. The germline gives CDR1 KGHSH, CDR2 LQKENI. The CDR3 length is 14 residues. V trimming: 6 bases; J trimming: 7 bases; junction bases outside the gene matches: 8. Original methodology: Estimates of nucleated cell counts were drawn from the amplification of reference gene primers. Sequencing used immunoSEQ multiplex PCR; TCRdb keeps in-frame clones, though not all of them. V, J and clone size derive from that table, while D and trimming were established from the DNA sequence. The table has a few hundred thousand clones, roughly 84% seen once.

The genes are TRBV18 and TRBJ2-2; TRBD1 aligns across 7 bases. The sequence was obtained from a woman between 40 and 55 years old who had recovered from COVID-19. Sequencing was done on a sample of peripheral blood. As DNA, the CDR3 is TGTGCCAGCTCGCCCGACAGGGCTGGCGGGGAGCTGTTTTTT. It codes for CASSPDRAGGELFF.